This T cell receptor beta chain originates from a study of blood T cell repertoires in COVID-19. This clone was observed a handful of times. Unmatched junction bases numbered 10, after V lost 7 bases and J lost 4 bases. CDR1 is SNHLY, CDR2 FYNNEI, per germline. CDR3 length: 16 amino acids. TCRdb's copy holds only in-frame clones and misses some; the assay was immunoSEQ multiplex PCR. The repertoire holds around 150,000 clones, with about 85% as singletons. The chain employs TRBV2 and TRBJ1-5; 10 positions match TRBD1. Sequencing was carried out using peripheral blood. The clonotype originates from a man in his forties with acute or convalescent COVID-19. CDR3 sequence reads: CASKKDRGNGNQPQHF. CDR3 in DNA: TGTGCCAGCAAAAAGGACAGGGGGAATGGAAATCAGCCCCAGCATTTT.